Here is one T cell receptor beta chain with its context. These data originate in a study of blood T cell repertoires in COVID-19. Study overall: Samples came from the United States, Italy and Spain, spanning acute and convalescent COVID-19. T cells, B-cell-depleted T cells, or PBMCs provided the cDNA or gDNA that served as material.

Per the original data handling: For nucleated cells, counts were estimated from reference gene primer amplification. The data were produced by immunoSEQ multiplex PCR, yet TCRdb's version contains in-frame clones alone and is incomplete. The V and J calls and clone size were taken over from that table, and D and trimming were inferred from the DNA. Here the sample spans around 270,000 clones, 84% being singletons. The sequenced sample consisted of peripheral blood. The sequence derives from a man aged 55-75 years with acute or convalescent COVID-19.

DNA for the CDR3: TGCGCCAGCAGCTTGGGCAGGGGCGTAAAAGAGACCCAGTACTTC. Protein: CASSLGRGVKETQYF. This chain connects TRBV5-1 to TRBJ2-5, with D possibly being TRBD1 (6 bases). Between the trimmed V and J ends, which lost 0 bases and 3 bases, there was a span of 12 bases. The CDR3 contains 15 residues. Germline lookup yields CDR1 SGHRS and CDR2 YFSETQ.